The 17 T cell receptor beta chains below all came from one sample that was sequenced in a study of blood T cells in healthy people across ages. With a J-beta primer mix and a sample-barcoded 5' primer, a second PCR ran about 6 to 11 cycles. TCRdb reprocessed the 5' RACE reads with MiXCR, giving one entry per CDR3 protein. The sample consists of 650,000 to 700,000 distinct CDR3 sequences, about 30% of them appearing once. Input material: blood. These TCRs come from a woman over 75 in good health.

The chain carries TRBV7-2 and TRBJ2-3; D is possibly TRBD2 (6 bases). Looked up from germline, CDR1 is SGHTA and CDR2 is FQGNSA. The CDR3 contains 15 residues. Trimming took off 3 bases at V and 8 bases at J, with 18 bases between the two ends. CDR3 loop: CASSLDGTASVTQYF. CDR3 in DNA: TGTGCCAGCAGCTTGGACGGGACTGCCTCAGTTACGCAGTATTTT. Complete variable domain (other parts from reference TRBV7-2 and TRBJ2-3): GAGVSQSPSNKVTEKGKDVELRCDPISGHTALYWYRQSLGQGLEFLIYFQGNSAPDKSGLPSDRFSAERTGGSVSTLTIQRTQQEDSAVYLCASSLDGTASVTQYFGPGTRLTVL.

The chain joins TRBV7-2 to TRBJ1-5; D uncertain. The CDR3 is 14 amino acids. Between the trimmed V and J ends, which lost 5 bases and 0 bases, there was a span of 8 bases. Germline V lookup: CDR1 SGHTA, CDR2 FQGNSA. The CDR3 loop reads CASSPQVSNQPQHF. CDR3 DNA sequence: TGTGCCAGCAGCCCCCAGGTTAGCAATCAGCCCCAGCATTTT. The full variable domain, completed using reference TRBV7-2 and TRBJ1-5, is GAGVSQSPSNKVTEKGKDVELRCDPISGHTALYWYRQSLGQGLEFLIYFQGNSAPDKSGLPSDRFSAERTGGSVSTLTIQRTQQEDSAVYLCASSPQVSNQPQHFGDGTRLSIL.

This chain connects TRBV4-3 to TRBJ1-2, with D perhaps TRBD1 (5 bases). Trimming pared 1 base from V and 4 bases from J, leaving 7 bases between. The CDR3 is 13 amino acids. Germline assignment: CDR1 LGHNA and CDR2 YSLEER. The CDR3 reads CASSQAGFYGYTF. The DNA for the CDR3 is TGCGCCAGCAGCCAAGCAGGGTTCTATGGCTACACCTTC.

A word on this clonotype: With a much larger clone just one base away, this may be a read error. CDR3 sequence reads: CASSRGIRVREAQYF. In DNA form, the CDR3 reads TGTGCCAGCAGCAGGGGCATTAGGGTTAGAGAGGCCCAGTACTTC. V and J are TRBV5-6 and TRBJ2-5; the D gene is possibly TRBD1 (5 bases). The CDR3 sequence is 15 residues long. Germline lookup yields CDR1 SGHDT and CDR2 YYEEEE.

The sample holds many counts of this clonotype. The V and J genes are TRBV12-1 and TRBJ2-7. TRBV12-1 is recorded as a pseudogene. CDR3 length: 16 amino acids. The CDR3 loop is CASSLPTRPNSYEQYF. DNA for the CDR3: TGTGCCAGCAGCTTACCAACCCGACCTAACTCCTACGAGCAGTACTTC.

This clonotype came up many times. The chain uses TRBV20-1 and TRBJ2-1; the match to TRBD2 covers 8 bases. There are 14 residues in the CDR3. In germline, CDR1 is DFQATT, CDR2 SNEGSKA (reference sequence). The V and J ends lost 3 bases and 7 bases, in that order; junction bases with no gene match: 8. The CDR3: CSASSGSGANEQFF. CDR3 coding DNA: TGCAGTGCTAGTTCGGGTAGCGGGGCGAATGAGCAGTTCTTC.

This clonotype has ten or more counts. The DNA for the CDR3 is TGCAGTGCCCCCCCCAGGGGGCAATCCTACGAGCAGTACTTC. Translating it yields CSAPPRGQSYEQYF. The V and J genes are TRBV20-1 and TRBJ2-7; TRBD1 agrees at 8 bases. The CDR3 is 14 residues long. Losses at the gene ends were 6 bases for V and 1 base for J; bases not matched to a gene: 8. CDR1 and CDR2 from the germline V gene are DFQATT and SNEGSKA (reference sequence).

The chain has TRBV6-2 or TRBV6-3 and TRBJ1-5; TRBD1 might be the D (5 bases). Trimming pared 2 bases from V and 6 bases from J, leaving 14 bases between. Germline CDR1 reads MNHEY; CDR2 reads SVGEGT. The CDR3 extends over 15 amino acids. The CDR3 nucleotides read TGTGCCAGCAGTTACCTTGCGGGGGAGGGTCAGCCCCAGCATTTT. Protein sequence: CASSYLAGEGQPQHF.

This clonotype was found many times. The rearrangement uses TRBV7-6 and TRBJ2-7; D is unresolved. The CDR3 length is 15 residues. V lost 4 bases and J lost 3, with 16 bases in between. The germline V gene encodes CDR1 SGHVS and CDR2 FNYEAQ. The CDR3 here is CASSSSPESIYEQYF. CDR3 coding DNA: TGTGCCAGCAGCTCAAGCCCCGAATCTATCTACGAGCAGTACTTC.

The sample holds many counts of this clonotype. Given a much more abundant clone one base away, this may be a read error. The chain employs TRBV29-1 and TRBJ2-5, with 8 bases aligning to TRBD1. V dropped 3 bases and J dropped 11; count of bases not matched to a gene: 23. Germline-derived CDR1 and CDR2 are SQVTM and ANQGSEA. The length of the CDR3 is 17 residues. The CDR3 here is CSVEKDRTGGPYNEQYF. Written as DNA, the CDR3 is TGCAGCGTTGAGAAGGACCGTACAGGGGGTCCTTACAATGAGCAGTACTTC.

This clonotype was seen only a few times. The chain links TRBV3-1 to TRBJ2-2; tentative D call: TRBD2 (5 bases). The germline V gene encodes CDR1 LGHDT and CDR2 YNNKEL (reference sequence). The CDR3 has 14 amino acids. V lost 4 bases and J 7 bases, leaving 13 bases between the germline ends. CDR3 protein: CASSLFSVRGELFF. As DNA, the CDR3 is TGTGCCAGCAGCCTCTTTAGCGTACGCGGGGAGCTGTTTTTT.

This clonotype was seen a single time. A junction end diverges from the germline sequence, so it may reflect a read error. The J gene is TRBJ2-2, the V gene TRBV7-9; weak D call: TRBD1 (7 bases). This CDR3 is 15 amino acids long. Germline lookup yields CDR1 SEHNR and CDR2 FQNEAQ (reference sequence). Here the CDR3 DNA reads TGTGCCAGCAGACCCCAAGGAGGGGGCACCGAGGAGCTGTTTTTT. It yields the protein CASRPQGGGTEELFF.

This clonotype has more than one count but fewer than ten. The chain carries TRBV2 and TRBJ1-2, with 7 positions matching TRBD1. Germline loops: CDR1 SNHLY, CDR2 FYNNEI. The CDR3 is 13 amino acids. The V gene end was trimmed by 6 bases and the J gene end by 6 bases; junction bases not matched to a gene: 7. The CDR3 coding sequence is TGTGCCAGCAGAATGACAGGGAAGGATGGCTACACCTTC. Protein: CASRMTGKDGYTF. Combining the CDR3 with reference TRBV2 and TRBJ1-2 gives the whole variable domain EPEVTQTPSHQVTQMGQEVILRCVPISNHLYFYWYRQILGQKVEFLVSFYNNEISEKSEIFDDQFSVERPDGSNFTLKIRSTKLEDSAMYFCASRMTGKDGYTFGSGTRLTVV.

This clonotype was counted only a few times. J is TRBJ2-2 and V is TRBV2; possible D gene TRBD2, 6 bases. The germline V and J ends were trimmed by 7 bases and 4 bases, with 16 bases remaining between them. Germline V gene sequence: CDR1 SNHLY, CDR2 FYNNEI. The CDR3 has 15 amino acids. The chain's CDR3 is CASKIQEGITGELFF. CDR3 DNA: TGTGCCAGCAAGATCCAGGAGGGGATCACCGGGGAGCTGTTTTTT.

In this sample, this clonotype turned up once. V gene TRBV20-1 combines with J gene TRBJ2-2, with TRBD1 identical over 7 bases. Trimming cost V 6 bases and J 5 bases; bases outside gene matches: 12. The CDR3 is 15 residues long. From germline, CDR1 is DFQATT and CDR2 SNEGSKA (reference sequence). CDR3 DNA: TGCAGTGCCGATCGGGCTACGGGACAGACCGGGGAGCTGTTTTTT. Residues: CSADRATGQTGELFF.

The chain has TRBV5-1 and TRBJ2-7; 8 positions match TRBD2. This CDR3 has 14 amino acids. In germline, CDR1 is SGHRS, CDR2 YFSETQ. With V trimmed by 4 bases and J by 0 bases, 3 bases remained unmatched. The CDR3 region has the DNA TGCGCCAGCAGCACGGGGGGGCGCTCCTACGAGCAGTACTTC. Encoded protein: CASSTGGRSYEQYF.

The chain combines TRBV20-1 with TRBJ2-7; possible D gene TRBD2, 6 bases. The V end lost 3 bases, the J end lost 4 bases, and 16 bases lay between the germline ends. The germline V gene encodes CDR1 DFQATT and CDR2 SNEGSKA (reference sequence). The CDR3 consists of 14 residues. The CDR3: CSASYGSSRYEQYF. The DNA of the CDR3 is TGCAGTGCTAGTTACGGGAGTAGTCGGTACGAGCAGTACTTC.